This T cell receptor beta chain was recovered during a study of T cell clonotyping in hematopoietic cell transplantation. Study-level results: No sorting was done, leaving CD4 and CD8 contributions mixed.

Germline V lookup: CDR1 SQVTM, CDR2 ANQGSEA. V was clipped by 2 bases and J by 5 bases; unmatched bases: 8. This CDR3 has 15 residues. Profiled with immunoSEQ multiplex PCR; TCRdb holds only in-frame clones, not every one. The sample lists about 2,700 clones; roughly 79% were seen once. This clone has more than one count but fewer than ten. The antigen is not known. V is TRBV29-1 and J is TRBJ2-5; TRBD1 matches 10 bases. The material was peripheral blood mononuclear cells, obtained 180 days after allogeneic stem cell transplant. This receptor was taken from a male patient aged 55 to 69 who had an allogeneic stem cell transplant, so T cells may come from the graft donor. Some clones in this sample may be carry-over from other donors' samples. The CDR3 loop is CSVEWDRGPWETQYF. CDR3 nucleotide sequence: TGCAGCGTTGAATGGGACAGGGGTCCATGGGAGACCCAGTACTTC.